These 7 T cell receptor beta chains were all obtained from the same sample, sequenced in a study of cytomegalovirus exposure and HLA in healthy donors. The PCR ran on 60 Vbeta and 13 Jbeta primers. TCRdb keeps only in-frame clones here, not all; method: immunoSEQ multiplex PCR. Here the sample spans 100,000 or so clones, 60% to 85% being singletons. Sequenced sample: PBMCs. The receptors originated from a female donor in good health and CMV-seronegative.

The chain combines TRBV2 with TRBJ1-4; D gene ambiguous. V was pared by 3 bases and J by 8 bases, with 13 bases between. CDR1 and CDR2 (germline): SNHLY, FYNNEI. This CDR3 is built from 14 residues. As DNA, the CDR3 is TGTGCCAGCAGTGAGGCGGGCCCCAGGGAAAAACTGTTTTTT. This translates into CASSEAGPREKLFF.

The gene calls are TRBV7-2 and TRBJ2-1, with D perhaps TRBD1 (6 bases). This CDR3 spans 18 amino acids. Per germline, CDR1 SGHTA and CDR2 FQGNSA. The V gene lost 6 bases and the J gene lost 3 bases, with 24 bases spanning the gap. This CDR3 reads CASRAQGRGPENYNEQFF. The CDR3 nucleotides read TGTGCCAGCAGGGCACAGGGTCGGGGCCCCGAAAACTACAATGAGCAGTTCTTC.

V and J are TRBV6-5 and TRBJ2-3; 8 nucleotides align to TRBD2. Trimming took 6 bases from V and 0 from J; bases not matched to a gene: 5. Germline values: CDR1 MNHEY, CDR2 SVGAGI. The CDR3 is 15 amino acids. The CDR3 nucleotides are TGTGCCAGCAGCCAACTAGCGGCTAGCACAGATACGCAGTATTTT. Its protein product is CASSQLAASTDTQYF.

Worth noting for this clone: Other DNA variants within this sample encode the same CDR3. V and J are TRBV30 and TRBJ1-5, with D tentatively TRBD1 (6 bases). Trimming took off 1 base at V and 7 bases at J, with 11 bases between the two ends. The CDR3 length is 13 residues. Germline values: CDR1 GTSNPN, CDR2 SVGIG (reference sequence). CDR3 residues: CAWSGGGGQPQHF. DNA for the CDR3: TGTGCCTGGAGTGGGGGGGGCGGCCAGCCCCAGCATTTT. Full variable domain (remainder filled in from reference TRBV30 and TRBJ1-5): SQTIHQWPATLVQPVGSPLSLECTVEGTSNPNLYWYRQAAGRGLQLLFYSVGIGQISSEVPQNLSASRPQDRQFILSSKKLLLSDSGFYLCAWSGGGGQPQHFGDGTRLSIL.

The chain is built from TRBV5-5 and TRBJ2-5, with 8 bases fitting TRBD2. With 5 bases clipped from V and 1 base from J, the junction kept 1 base outside the gene matches. There are 13 residues in the CDR3. From germline, CDR1 is SGHKS and CDR2 YYEKEE (reference sequence). This CDR3 reads CASSSGIQETQYF. In nucleotides, the CDR3 is TGTGCCAGCAGTAGCGGGATCCAAGAGACCCAGTACTTC.

The chain couples TRBV27 to TRBJ1-6, with 8 bases identical to TRBD1. Germline V gene sequence: CDR1 MNHEY, CDR2 SMNVEV (reference sequence). Trimming removed 8 bases from V and 8 bases from J; junction bases left unmatched: 11. CDR3 length: 15 amino acids. The CDR3 reads CASGNPQGAYSPLHF. Here the CDR3 DNA reads TGTGCCAGCGGGAACCCCCAGGGGGCTTATTCACCCCTCCACTTT.

This sequence joins TRBV19 and TRBJ2-7, with D perhaps TRBD1 (5 bases). CDR1 is LNHDA and CDR2 is SQIVND in the germline V gene (reference sequence). V dropped 4 bases and J dropped 5 bases, with 12 bases sitting between them. CDR3 length: 13 amino acids. The CDR3: CASSKLGQDEQYF. The CDR3 bases are TGTGCCAGTAGTAAGCTGGGGCAGGACGAGCAGTACTTC.